This entry features one T cell receptor (beta chain) sequence. The antigen is unknown. It was with 60 Vbeta and 13 Jbeta primers that the PCR ran. TCRdb's table, derived via immunoSEQ multiplex PCR, lists solely in-frame clones and lacks some. The repertoire holds over 150,000 clones, with 65% to 85% as singletons. This record belongs to a study of cytomegalovirus exposure and HLA in healthy donors. General study findings and limits: A later analysis by the authors found several of the most significant clusters apparently linked to common viral pathogens.

This CDR3 is 14 amino acids long. Looked up from germline, CDR1 is LGHNA and CDR2 is YNFKEQ. V dropped 1 base and J dropped 3 bases, with 8 bases sitting between them. The sequenced sample was PBMCs. This clonotype originated in a boy aged 2 to 9 in good health and CMV-seronegative. V and J are TRBV4-2 and TRBJ2-3; TRBD2 is a possible D gene (6 bases). CDR3 protein: CASSQGGVTDTQYF. CDR3 nucleotide sequence: TGTGCCAGCAGCCAAGGCGGGGTTACAGATACGCAGTATTTT.